Listed here is a single T cell receptor beta chain. Assay: immunoSEQ multiplex PCR; the TCRdb copy retains only in-frame clones and omits some. The repertoire holds about 200,000 clones, with roughly four fifths as singletons. This sample was taken from a study of blood T cell repertoires in COVID-19. This CDR3 has 15 residues. Germline CDR1 and CDR2: SGHTA and FQGNSA. The V and J ends lost 2 bases and 8 bases, in that order; junction bases with no gene match: 7. The chain joins TRBV7-2 to TRBJ1-4; 8 positions match TRBD1. Sequenced: PBMCs or T cells enriched from blood (not recorded which). The clonotype originates from a man aged 35-49 years who had recovered from COVID-19. The CDR3 loop is CASSLRGQAGEKLFF. In DNA, the CDR3 is TGTGCCAGCAGCTTAAGGGGACAGGCGGGGGAAAAACTGTTTTTT.